The rows below give T cell receptor beta chains drawn from one sample of a study of blood T cell repertoires in COVID-19. Assay: immunoSEQ multiplex PCR; the TCRdb copy retains only in-frame clones and omits some. The repertoire holds approximately 67,000 clones, with more than 75% as singletons. Sequenced: peripheral blood. These receptors originate from a man aged 45-60 years with active COVID-19. Each CDR3 is given with its conserved first and last residue. Expanded clones get a size class; other rows say once, few or many, or leave the size out.

V gene,J gene,clone size,CDR3 protein
TRBV6-5,TRBJ2-1,once,CASREDRGPYNEQFF
TRBV9,TRBJ2-7,.,CASSASGDPYEQYF
TRBV19,TRBJ2-7,.,CASSLTTGSPYEQYF
TRBV28,TRBJ1-3,.,CASRLHGTGAGNTIYF
TRBV6-5,TRBJ2-5,.,CASSYRTRVGTQYF
TRBV5-4,TRBJ2-2,.,CASSLGGRYTGELFF
TRBV7-3,TRBJ2-3,.,CASSLNSVPSDTQYF
TRBV7-9,TRBJ2-5,.,CASSPSGTGLRETQYF
TRBV7-2,TRBJ2-3,few,CASSLPPLPGLPLTQYF
TRBV5-6,TRBJ2-6,once,CASSLTIREAGSGANVLTF
TRBV5-1,TRBJ1-3,.,CASSLQDRTGNTIYF
TRBV3-1/TRBV3-2,TRBJ2-3,.,CASSQTGGDTQYF
TRBV5-6,TRBJ2-3,.,CASSLWGGRADTQYF
TRBV9,TRBJ1-2,.,CASSQTTGEGDGYTF
TRBV18,TRBJ2-6,.,CASSPRQGGKVSGANVLTF
TRBV27,TRBJ2-7,.,CASSSGTGYEQYF
TRBV5-8,TRBJ2-1,.,CASSLVAGPLRSHEQFF
TRBV5-6,TRBJ2-6,.,CASSSPGLAPTGANVLTF
TRBV2,TRBJ2-7,.,CASSVPITSGTSQVEQYF
TRBV6-5,TRBJ1-4,.,CASQGGVEEKLFF
TRBV5-4,TRBJ2-7,.,CASSHGQGAWYEQYF
TRBV5-1,TRBJ2-1,.,CASSSGQGALRSEQFF
TRBV27,TRBJ2-2,.,CASSLSDVRGHTGELFF
TRBV6-6,TRBJ2-6,.,CASSPVTVRPNRGTANVLTF
TRBV19,TRBJ2-3,.,CASSTLDRGYTDTQYF
TRBV27,TRBJ2-2,.,CASSPRGGNTGELFF
TRBV5-4,TRBJ2-7,.,CASSSYSPPRPYEQYF
TRBV9,TRBJ1-2,once,CASSLKDRTNYGYTF